The subject of this entry is one T cell receptor (beta chain). The ends were cut back, 1 base at V and 8 bases at J, with 17 bases in the middle. CDR1 and CDR2 (germline): LGHDT, YNNKEL (reference sequence). This CDR3 has 16 residues. Authors' analysis steps: By means of reference gene primer amplification, nucleated cell counts were estimated. This table comes from immunoSEQ multiplex PCR, and its TCRdb copy is limited to in-frame clones, with some not included. That table furnishes V, J and clone size, whereas the DNA furnished D and trimming. The repertoire holds over 85,000 clones, with about 90% as singletons. This specimen belongs to a study of blood T cell repertoires in COVID-19. The wider study: Both acute and convalescent COVID-19 samples were obtained from the United States, Italy and Spain. The analysed material was cDNA or gDNA that came from T cells, B-cell-depleted T cells, or PBMCs.

The source is a man between 45 and 60 years old with active COVID-19. J is TRBJ2-2 and V is TRBV3-1 (or the pseudogene TRBV3-2); weak D call: TRBD2 (6 bases). The specimen was peripheral blood. The CDR3 nucleotides are TGTGCCAGCAGCCAAGGAAGACTAGGGTTAAGTGGGGAGCTGTTTTTT. Translating gives CASSQGRLGLSGELFF.